The 28 T cell receptor beta chains given below trace back to one sample, sequenced in a study of blood T cell repertoires in COVID-19. Profiling relied on immunoSEQ multiplex PCR, and the TCRdb table lists in-frame clones only, not all of them. The sample holds more than 300,000 clones, 90% seen once. Sequencing was performed on peripheral blood. These receptor sequences come from a woman aged 40 to 49 with COVID-19, enrolled during active disease.

In its sample, this clone was seen a few times. This chain links TRBV11-2 with TRBJ1-4; no clear D gene. Germline V CDR1 and CDR2: SGHAT, FQNNGV. The V gene lost 4 bases and the J gene lost 7 bases, with 13 bases spanning the gap. The CDR3 consists of 14 residues. The CDR3 sequence: CASSSNRDSEKLFF. The CDR3 DNA follows: TGTGCCAGCAGCTCTAATCGGGATAGTGAAAAACTGTTTTTT.

The V and J genes are TRBV6-2 or TRBV6-3 and TRBJ2-4; 11 bases are shared with TRBD2. Germline CDR1 reads MNHEY; CDR2 reads SVGEGT. The CDR3 is made up of 18 amino acids. V lost 5 bases and J lost 9; bases outside the gene matches: 18. Here the CDR3 reads CASSTPPGLAAPYGIQYF. In nucleotides, the CDR3 is TGTGCCAGCAGTACTCCTCCGGGACTAGCGGCCCCGTATGGCATTCAGTACTTC.

The genes are TRBV12-5 and TRBJ2-5; D is unresolved. V lost 5 bases and J 1 base, leaving 8 bases between the germline ends. Germline CDR1 is LGHNT and CDR2 is FRNRAP. The CDR3 length is 13 residues. CDR3 residues: CASGPDSQETQYF. The CDR3 bases are TGTGCTAGTGGTCCTGACTCCCAAGAGACCCAGTACTTC. The full variable domain, its missing parts supplied by reference TRBV12-5 and TRBJ2-5, is DARVTQTPRHKVTEMGQEVTMRCQPILGHNTVFWYRQTMMQGLELLAYFRNRAPLDDSGMPKDRFSAEMPDATLATLKIQPSEPRDSAVYFCASGPDSQETQYFGPGTRLLVL.

The chain links TRBV7-3 to TRBJ2-3, with 9 bases aligning to TRBD2. The germline gives CDR1 SGHTA, CDR2 FQGTGA. V dropped 5 bases and J dropped 0; count of bases not matched to a gene: 3. The CDR3 has 15 residues. CDR3 bases: TGTGCCAGCAGCCCCAGCGGGGGGAGCACAGATACGCAGTATTTT. It encodes CASSPSGGSTDTQYF.

V gene TRBV3-1 (or the pseudogene TRBV3-2) combines with J gene TRBJ1-1; tentative D call: TRBD1 (5 bases). The V gene's germline CDR1 is LGHDT and CDR2 YNNKEL (reference sequence). The CDR3 runs to 16 residues. V lost 0 bases and J 4 bases, leaving 15 bases between the germline ends. Here the CDR3 reads CASSQEKRGWATEAFF. For the CDR3, the DNA is TGTGCCAGCAGCCAAGAGAAAAGGGGATGGGCCACTGAAGCTTTCTTT.

V is TRBV6-6 and J is TRBJ1-4; 9 bases align to TRBD1. J lost 8 bases, V lost 2 bases, and 9 bases had no gene match. The germline gives CDR1 MNHNY, CDR2 SVGAGI (reference sequence). The CDR3 runs 16 residues. The CDR3 is CASSYGLQGAREKLFF. The DNA of the CDR3 is TGTGCCAGCAGTTACGGTCTACAGGGGGCGCGGGAAAAACTGTTTTTT.

CDR3 sequence (DNA): TGTGCCAGCAGCTGGGGGGGAGGGGATACGCAGTATTTT. This gives the protein CASSWGGGDTQYF. The rearrangement uses TRBV7-2 and TRBJ2-3, with 7 bases aligning to TRBD2. Looked up from germline, CDR1 is SGHTA and CDR2 is FQGNSA. The CDR3 spans 13 residues. With 4 bases clipped from V and 6 bases from J, the junction kept 4 bases outside the gene matches.

The chain's CDR3 is CASSLRLAGGGEQFF. The CDR3 DNA follows: TGTGCCAGCAGTTTGCGACTAGCGGGGGGTGGGGAGCAGTTCTTC. V and J are TRBV27 and TRBJ2-1; the match to TRBD2 covers 13 bases. Trimming cost V 3 bases and J 10 bases; bases outside gene matches: 6. The CDR3 covers 15 residues. The germline CDR1 and CDR2 sequences are MNHEY and SMNVEV (reference sequence).

This clone was counted a single time. The rearrangement uses TRBV10-1 and TRBJ2-7; 7 nucleotides line up with TRBD2. Germline CDR1 and CDR2: WNHNN and SYGVQD (reference sequence). With V trimmed by 0 bases and J by 3 bases, 5 bases remained unmatched. The length of the CDR3 is 15 residues. CDR3 nucleotides: TGCGCCAGCAGTGAGTCGGCGGGGGACCTCTACGAGCAGTACTTC. Its translation: CASSESAGDLYEQYF.

The V and J genes are TRBV6-2 or TRBV6-3 and TRBJ2-7, with 8 nucleotides matching TRBD1. This CDR3 is built from 16 residues. The V and J ends lost 0 bases and 2 bases, in that order; junction bases with no gene match: 6. Germline V lookup: CDR1 MNHEY, CDR2 SVGEGT. The CDR3 is CASSYSGRQGTYEQYF. The DNA for the CDR3 is TGTGCCAGCAGTTACTCAGGGAGACAGGGGACCTACGAGCAGTACTTC.

The chain uses TRBV11-2 and TRBJ2-5, with D perhaps TRBD2 (6 bases). From germline, CDR1 is SGHAT and CDR2 FQNNGV. V was cut by 10 bases and J by 5 bases, with 20 bases left in between. This CDR3 has 14 residues. CDR3: CATADAREVETQYF. The DNA of the CDR3 is TGTGCCACCGCGGATGCCAGGGAGGTGGAGACCCAGTACTTC.

The chain recombines TRBV11-2 with TRBJ1-1, with 7 bases that match TRBD1. The V segment lost 2 bases and the J segment 0 bases; nucleotides outside the gene matches: 9. The germline CDR1 and CDR2 sequences are SGHAT and FQNNGV. The CDR3 is 17 residues long. CDR3 DNA: TGTGCCAGCAGCTTATCATTAGGGGGCCCCATGAACACTGAAGCTTTCTTT. Translating it yields CASSLSLGGPMNTEAFF. Together with reference TRBV11-2 and TRBJ1-1, the CDR3 gives the full variable domain: EAGVAQSPRYKIIEKRQSVAFWCNPISGHATLYWYQQILGQGPKLLIQFQNNGVVDDSQLPKDRFSAERLKGVDSTLKIQPAKLEDSAVYLCASSLSLGGPMNTEAFFGQGTRLTVV.

Turning to this clone: One end of the junction is discordant with germline, which a read error may explain. The V and J genes are TRBV6-5 and TRBJ1-6; D remains ambiguous. Germline V gives CDR1 MNHEY, CDR2 SVGAGI. The CDR3 contains 15 residues. CDR3 DNA: TGTGCCATCAGTCTAACCGGGGTGAGCGGTTCACCCCTCCACTTT. Translating gives CAISLTGVSGSPLHF.

This clone was seen a handful of times. V and J are TRBV7-9 and TRBJ2-7, with D unresolved. The CDR3 covers 13 residues. Trimming cost V 1 base and J 6 bases, with 10 bases left between them. CDR1 and CDR2 from the germline V gene are SEHNR and FQNEAQ (reference sequence). CDR3 bases: TGTGCCAGCAGCTTAGTGGTTTACTCCGAGCAGTACTTC. Translating it yields CASSLVVYSEQYF.

The chain joins TRBV27 to TRBJ1-6; TRBD1 aligns across 9 bases. CDR3 size: 14 residues. V lost 2 bases to trimming and J lost 7 bases; unmatched junction nucleotides: 0. Germline lookup yields CDR1 MNHEY and CDR2 SMNVEV (reference sequence). Here the CDR3 reads CASSLGQGNSPLHF. The DNA of the CDR3 is TGTGCCAGCAGTTTAGGACAGGGGAATTCACCCCTCCACTTT.

The CDR3 coding sequence is TGTGCAAGTCGCTTACCGGGGTGGCACAATGAGCAGTTCTTC. This sequence encodes CASRLPGWHNEQFF. The chain employs TRBV12-2 and TRBJ2-1; the table's D call, TRBD2, was not checked against the DNA. TRBV12-2 is shown as a pseudogene. The CDR3 is made up of 14 amino acids.

The chain carries TRBV7-2 and TRBJ1-1; the D gene is possibly TRBD1 (5 bases). Germline lookup yields CDR1 SGHTA and CDR2 FQGNSA. The V end was cut by 4 bases, the J end by 4 bases, with 16 bases between. The CDR3 spans 15 residues. In nucleotides, the CDR3 is TGTGCCAGCAGCTCCCCCGGGGGGGGGTTCACTGAAGCTTTCTTT. This sequence encodes CASSSPGGGFTEAFF.

This clone has only a few counts. The chain links TRBV11-3 to TRBJ1-4, with D uncertain. With 5 bases removed from V and 6 bases from J, the gap between germline ends came to 16 bases. The CDR3 extends over 15 amino acids. CDR1 and CDR2 (germline): SGHNT, YENEEA. CDR3 residues: CASSLTSGGDEKLFF. DNA for the CDR3: TGTGCCAGCAGCCTTACGTCGGGAGGAGATGAAAAACTGTTTTTT.

V gene TRBV18 combines with J gene TRBJ1-1; 10 nucleotides match TRBD1. V was pared by 6 bases and J by 1 base, with 8 bases of the junction left unmatched. This CDR3 region has 16 residues. Germline V CDR1 and CDR2: KGHSH, LQKENI. CDR3 loop: CASSPRQGAGNTEAFF. The CDR3 region has the DNA TGTGCCAGCTCCCCCCGACAGGGGGCGGGGAACACTGAAGCTTTCTTT.

The V call is TRBV7-9, the J call TRBJ1-3; D gene uncertain. Trimming removed 9 bases at V and 2 bases at J, with 8 bases between. Germline CDR1 SEHNR, CDR2 FQNEAQ (reference sequence). CDR3 length: 12 residues. The chain's CDR3 is CASTDPGNTIYF. The CDR3 DNA is TGTGCCAGTACAGACCCTGGAAACACCATATATTTT.

V usage is TRBV5-1 and J usage is TRBJ2-5; 12 nucleotides match TRBD2. Germline lookup yields CDR1 SGHRS and CDR2 YFSETQ. Germline trimming cut 0 bases from V and 5 bases from J; bases unmatched to any gene: 5. CDR3 length equals 16 residues. CDR3 sequence: CASSLGTSGVLETQYF. The CDR3 DNA reads TGCGCCAGCAGCTTGGGGACTAGCGGGGTTCTCGAGACCCAGTACTTC.

The rearrangement joins TRBV28 to TRBJ1-2; no definite D call. This CDR3 is built from 13 residues. CDR1 is MDHEN, CDR2 SYDVKM, per germline. Trimming cost V 1 base and J 8 bases, with 11 bases left between them. This chain's CDR3 is CASSLSSGVGYTF. For the CDR3, the DNA is TGTGCCAGCAGTTTATCATCCGGGGTCGGCTACACCTTC.

The V gene is TRBV7-9, the J gene TRBJ2-5, with D possibly being TRBD2 (5 bases). From germline, CDR1 is SEHNR and CDR2 FQNEAQ (reference sequence). The CDR3 consists of 17 residues. V shed 5 bases and J shed 3 bases, with 22 bases lying between them. In nucleotides, the CDR3 is TGTGCCAGCAGCGGAAGAACTAGGTGGGCTGGGGAAGAGACCCAGTACTTC. Translating it yields CASSGRTRWAGEETQYF.

CDR3 in amino acids: CASSSGRVVVTEAFF. Written as DNA, the CDR3 is TGTGCCAGCAGCTCAGGCAGGGTGGTAGTCACTGAAGCTTTCTTT. The gene calls are TRBV5-4 and TRBJ1-1; D possibly corresponds to TRBD1 (5 bases). V was cut by 3 bases and J by 4 bases, with 16 bases left in between. The CDR3 contains 15 residues. Germline V gene lookup returns CDR1 SGHNT and CDR2 YYREEE (reference sequence).

The CDR3 here is CASSPLSGGMNTEAFF. CDR3 coding DNA: TGTGCCAGCTCACCCCTCTCAGGGGGGATGAACACTGAAGCTTTCTTT. This rearrangement joins TRBV18 to TRBJ1-1; the match to TRBD1 covers 7 bases. Germline CDR1 reads KGHSH; CDR2 reads LQKENI. Trimming at V came to 3 bases and at J to 0 bases, leaving 7 bases not matched to a gene. CDR3 size: 16 residues.

V is TRBV6-5 and J is TRBJ1-1; TRBD1 is a possible D gene (6 bases). V lost 7 bases, J lost 7 bases, and 16 bases lay in between. This CDR3 region has 13 residues. Germline assignment: CDR1 MNHEY and CDR2 SVGAGI. The CDR3 nucleotides read TGTGCCAGCACTTCGGCGGGGGCATTTGAAGCTTTCTTT. As protein: CASTSAGAFEAFF.

There are a few counts of this clone. The rearrangement joins TRBV6-5 to TRBJ2-7; 10 bases line up with TRBD2. V lost 7 bases, J lost 3 bases, and 9 bases stayed unmatched. Germline V lookup: CDR1 MNHEY, CDR2 SVGAGI. This CDR3 is built from 15 residues. For the CDR3, the DNA is TGTGCCAGCAAGCGGGGGGGCGGAGTTAACTACGAGCAGTACTTC. Its translation: CASKRGGGVNYEQYF.

This chain connects TRBV9 to TRBJ1-4; tentative D call: TRBD1 (5 bases). V gave up 4 bases and J gave up 8 bases, with 21 bases separating them. This CDR3 is built from 16 residues. Germline V gene sequence: CDR1 SGDLS, CDR2 YYNGEE. This chain's CDR3 is CASSPTGDPKREKLFF. The CDR3 coding sequence is TGTGCCAGCAGCCCCACGGGGGACCCGAAGCGAGAAAAACTGTTTTTT.